This T cell receptor beta chain was recorded in a study of T cells in women clearing cervical HPV infection. About this clone: Read data end 3 residues before the CDR3 end; the end is taken from the germline J gene.

TCRdb keeps only in-frame clones here, not all; method: immunoSEQ multiplex PCR. Its table records about 23,000 clones. Looked up from germline, CDR1 is MDHEN and CDR2 is SYDVKM. The CDR3 has 14 residues. The sequence was collected from a woman aged 18 to 69 with a cervical HPV16 infection that either progressed to CIN3+ or cleared (not recorded which). The chain combines TRBV28 with TRBJ1-5; 7 bases map to TRBD1. The sample comprised blood buffy coat. CDR3 region: CASSSTGETPPQHF. The CDR3 DNA, read in part, is TGTGCCAGCAGTTCAACAGGGGAAACCCCCCCC. The complete variable domain, with remaining parts taken from reference TRBV28 and TRBJ1-5, reads DVKVTQSSRYLVKRTGEKVFLECVQDMDHENMFWYRQDPGLGLRLIYFSYDVKMKEKGDIPEGYSVSREKKERFSLILESASTNQTSMYLCASSSTGETPPQHFGDGTRLSIL.